Shown below are 8 T cell receptor beta chains from a single sample sequenced in a study of CD8 T cells in Susac syndrome. Reverse transcription of 0.5 to 1 ug RNA was performed with random hexamers. One entry per CDR3 protein results from TCRdb running MiXCR on the immunoSEQ multiplex PCR reads. This table has about 130,000 distinct CDR3 sequences, more than 85% appearing once. Sequenced: CD8+ T cells from PBMCs. These receptors were collected from a human donor with Susac syndrome.

The V call is TRBV28, the J call TRBJ2-1; D is possibly TRBD2 (6 bases). CDR3 length equals 14 residues. Trimming stripped 3 bases from V and 7 bases from J, with 13 bases between. The V gene's germline CDR1 is MDHEN and CDR2 SYDVKM. The CDR3 reads CASSFSTEGNEQFF. CDR3 nucleotide sequence: TGTGCCAGCAGTTTCTCGACGGAGGGGAATGAGCAGTTCTTC.

The chain carries TRBV7-9 and TRBJ2-7; 7 bases line up with TRBD1. The J segment lost 1 base and the V segment lost 4 bases, leaving 7 bases of the junction unmatched. The CDR3 runs to 15 residues. Germline V CDR1 and CDR2: SEHNR, FQNEAQ (reference sequence). The CDR3 loop is CASSSVTGTSYEQYF. The CDR3 region has the DNA TGTGCCAGCAGCTCTGTGACAGGGACATCCTACGAGCAGTACTTC.

As to this clonotype: One end of the junction is discordant with germline, which a read error may explain. The chain employs TRBV29-1 and TRBJ2-3; TRBD2 matches at 14 bases. The CDR3 is 17 amino acids. The germline V gene encodes CDR1 SQVTM and CDR2 ANQGSEA. The CDR3 nucleotides read TGCAGCGTGGAAGAGAGGACTAGCGGGAGGTCTACAGATACGCAGTATTTT. Translation: CSVEERTSGRSTDTQYF.

The sample holds one count of this clonotype. The gene calls are TRBV5-4 and TRBJ1-1; D not resolved. CDR3 size: 13 residues. The germline gives CDR1 SGHNT, CDR2 YYREEE (reference sequence). Trimming took 2 bases from V and 3 from J, leaving 8 bases between them. The CDR3 spells CASSFGVYTEAFF. In DNA form, the CDR3 reads TGTGCCAGCAGCTTCGGGGTTTACACTGAAGCTTTCTTT.

The V call is TRBV11-2, the J call TRBJ2-1; 7 nucleotides line up with TRBD2. CDR1 is SGHAT, CDR2 FQNNGV, per germline. The CDR3 has 18 amino acids. V dropped 0 bases and J dropped 8; count of bases not matched to a gene: 16. CDR3 loop: CASSLDPAAGVFVDEQFF. CDR3 DNA sequence: TGTGCCAGCAGCTTAGATCCTGCTGCGGGAGTCTTCGTCGATGAGCAGTTCTTC.

The chain couples TRBV25-1 to TRBJ2-5, with D unresolved. V was pared by 4 bases and J by 2 bases, with 5 bases between. CDR3 size: 12 residues. The V gene's germline CDR1 is MGHDK and CDR2 SYGVNS. The CDR3 bases are TGTGCCAGCAGTGGACCTCAAGAGACCCAGTACTTC. Translated: CASSGPQETQYF. The variable domain in full, with the rest retrieved from reference TRBV25-1 and TRBJ2-5, is EADIYQTPRYLVIGTGKKITLECSQTMGHDKMYWYQQDPGMELHLIHYSYGVNSTEKGDLSSESTVSRIRTEHFPLTLESARPSHTSQYLCASSGPQETQYFGPGTRLLVL.

The V call is TRBV4-2, the J call TRBJ2-7; TRBD1 is a possible D gene (5 bases). Germline V CDR1 and CDR2: LGHNA, YNFKEQ. CDR3 length: 14 amino acids. Deletions cut 0 bases from V and 6 bases from J, with 12 bases between. The CDR3: CASSQDPAGIEQYF. In nucleotides, the CDR3 is TGTGCCAGCAGCCAAGATCCGGCAGGGATCGAGCAGTACTTC.

V is TRBV13 and J is TRBJ1-1; D remains ambiguous. The V gene lost 4 bases and the J gene lost 6 bases, with 9 bases spanning the gap. Germline V CDR1 and CDR2: PRHDT, FYEKMQ (reference sequence). The CDR3 contains 12 residues. CDR3 sequence (DNA): TGTGCCAGCAGCTCCAGGTCGGCTGAAGCTTTCTTT. It is translated as CASSSRSAEAFF.